Listed here are 22 T cell receptor beta chains from one sample, sequenced in a study of blood T cell repertoires in COVID-19. Method: immunoSEQ multiplex PCR; TCRdb's copy keeps in-frame clones and lacks some. The sample lists some 200,000 clones, 85% to 90% occurring once. The sample consisted of peripheral blood. The receptors originated from a woman under 30 who had recovered from COVID-19.

The chain joins TRBV19 to TRBJ2-1; 8 bases map to TRBD2. Trimming took 7 bases from V and 7 from J; bases not matched to a gene: 15. CDR1 is LNHDA, CDR2 SQIVND, per germline (reference sequence). The CDR3 spans 16 residues. The CDR3 reads CASNPGPAGVGNEQFF. CDR3 in DNA: TGTGCCAGTAACCCTGGGCCAGCGGGAGTGGGGAATGAGCAGTTCTTC.

The rearrangement uses TRBV7-9 and TRBJ2-2; D possibly corresponds to TRBD1 (5 bases). Germline CDR1 and CDR2: SEHNR and FQNEAQ (reference sequence). This CDR3 contains 14 residues. The V gene lost 0 bases and the J gene lost 8 bases, with 10 bases spanning the gap. In DNA form, the CDR3 reads TGTGCCAGCAGCTTAGCCAGGGATGCGGGGGAGCTGTTTTTT. Translating it yields CASSLARDAGELFF.

The chain is built from TRBV15 and TRBJ1-1; weak D call: TRBD1 (6 bases). Trimming took off 5 bases at V and 3 bases at J, with 28 bases between the two ends. This CDR3 has 19 amino acids. Per the germline V gene, CDR1 is LNHNV and CDR2 is YYDKDF (reference sequence). The CDR3 protein is CATSGRQTNTGIVYTEAFF. Written as DNA, the CDR3 is TGTGCCACCAGCGGAAGACAAACGAACACAGGGATCGTATACACTGAAGCTTTCTTT.

CDR3 DNA sequence: TGTGCCAGCAGCCTAACAGGGAATCCCGGGCAGCAGTACTTC. This gives the protein CASSLTGNPGQQYF. The J gene is TRBJ2-7, the V gene TRBV3-1 (or the pseudogene TRBV3-2); D is possibly TRBD1 (6 bases). Trimming pared 4 bases from V and 8 bases from J, leaving 18 bases between. The CDR3 length is 14 residues. The germline V gene has CDR1 LGHDT and CDR2 YNNKEL (reference sequence).

The gene calls are TRBV10-2 and TRBJ2-7; 10 bases line up with TRBD2. Unmatched junction bases numbered 9, after V lost 7 bases and J lost 0 bases. From germline, CDR1 is WSHSY and CDR2 SAAADI. The CDR3 consists of 16 residues. CDR3 region: CASTPGLAKLSYEQYV. The CDR3 region has the DNA TGCGCCAGCACACCGGGACTAGCGAAGCTCTCCTACGAGCAGTACGTC.

V gene TRBV5-1 combines with J gene TRBJ1-3, with 10 nucleotides matching TRBD1. Per the germline V gene, CDR1 is SGHRS and CDR2 is YFSETQ. V lost 0 bases, J lost 4 bases, and 16 bases stayed unmatched. This CDR3 comprises 20 residues. The CDR3 spells CASSLVPLTGGAGNGNTIYF. DNA of the CDR3: TGCGCCAGCAGCTTGGTACCGTTGACAGGGGGCGCAGGGAACGGAAACACCATATATTTT.

The chain links TRBV4-2 to TRBJ1-2; D unresolved. Germline V CDR1 and CDR2: LGHNA, YNFKEQ. V was pared by 1 base and J by 4 bases, with 13 bases between. The CDR3 length is 15 residues. Here the CDR3 reads CASSQGGGAPYGYTF. Here the CDR3 DNA reads TGTGCCAGCAGCCAAGGAGGAGGAGCCCCCTATGGCTACACCTTC.

This chain links TRBV7-9 with TRBJ1-6, with D maybe TRBD1 (6 bases). The germline V gene has CDR1 SEHNR and CDR2 FQNEAQ (reference sequence). This CDR3 is built from 15 residues. Trimming removed 5 bases at V and 8 bases at J, with 16 bases between. CDR3 in DNA: TGTGCCAGCAGCCAAAGGGACATAGGGGATTCACCCCTCCACTTT. This encodes CASSQRDIGDSPLHF.

V usage is TRBV7-3 and J usage is TRBJ2-2; D is ambiguous. The length of the CDR3 is 13 residues. The germline V and J ends were trimmed by 4 bases and 2 bases, with 5 bases remaining between them. Germline V gives CDR1 SGHTA, CDR2 FQGTGA. For the CDR3, the DNA is TGTGCCAGCAGCTCCTCCAACACCGGGGAGCTGTTTTTT. Protein product: CASSSSNTGELFF.

J is TRBJ2-3 and V is TRBV19; 7 positions match TRBD2. In germline, CDR1 is LNHDA, CDR2 SQIVND (reference sequence). There are 14 residues in the CDR3. The junction had 8 bases not matched to a gene; V was cut back by 6 bases and J by 5 bases. Here the CDR3 reads CASRMGGLEDTQYF. As DNA, the CDR3 is TGTGCCAGTAGGATGGGAGGGCTGGAAGATACGCAGTATTTT. The full variable domain, rest sourced from reference TRBV19 and TRBJ2-3, is DGGITQSPKYLFRKEGQNVTLSCEQNLNHDAMYWYRQDPGQGLRLIYYSQIVNDFQKGDIAEGYSVSREKKESFPLTVTSAQKNPTAFYLCASRMGGLEDTQYFGPGTRLTVL.

The chain recombines TRBV5-1 with TRBJ2-1; no definite D call. Looked up from germline, CDR1 is SGHRS and CDR2 is YFSETQ. This CDR3 is built from 15 residues. The germline V and J ends were trimmed by 3 bases and 4 bases, with 14 bases remaining between them. The CDR3 reads CASSSLRPPYNEQFF. Written as DNA, the CDR3 is TGCGCCAGCAGCTCACTGCGCCCACCTTACAATGAGCAGTTCTTC.

This chain joins TRBV5-1 and TRBJ2-1; 7 bases agree with TRBD2. The trim removed 2 bases at V and 8 bases at J, leaving 13 bases unmatched. The CDR3 consists of 16 residues. Germline V gene lookup returns CDR1 SGHRS and CDR2 YFSETQ. Written as DNA, the CDR3 is TGCGCCAGCAGCTTTAGATCTGAGGCGGGAGTCTATGAGCAGTTCTTC. Translation: CASSFRSEAGVYEQFF.

This chain uses TRBV19 with TRBJ2-4; maybe TRBD2 (5 bases). Per germline, CDR1 LNHDA and CDR2 SQIVND (reference sequence). CDR3 length: 15 residues. Between the trimmed V and J ends, which lost 3 bases and 6 bases, there was a span of 15 bases. CDR3 sequence reads: CASSMVGTGGNIQYF. The DNA for the CDR3 is TGTGCCAGTAGTATGGTTGGAACTGGAGGAAACATTCAGTACTTC.

The chain recombines TRBV3-1 (or the pseudogene TRBV3-2) with TRBJ1-1, with 7 bases fitting TRBD1. This CDR3 spans 13 amino acids. Germline V lookup: CDR1 LGHDT, CDR2 YNNKEL (reference sequence). The ends lost 3 bases at V and 4 bases at J; junction bases unmatched: 2. CDR3 bases: TGTGCCAGCAGCCAGGACAGGCGCACTGAAGCTTTCTTT. The encoded protein is CASSQDRRTEAFF.

The CDR3 loop reads CASSLEGARVAAEQYF. The DNA of the CDR3 is TGCGCCAGCAGCTTGGAAGGTGCCAGGGTAGCAGCCGAGCAGTACTTC. The chain links TRBV5-1 to TRBJ2-7, with a weak D call TRBD1 (5 bases). The CDR3 is 16 amino acids. Germline CDR1 reads SGHRS; CDR2 reads YFSETQ. V dropped 0 bases and J dropped 6 bases, with 19 bases sitting between them.

The gene calls are TRBV27 and TRBJ2-5; D is undetermined. The CDR3 runs 13 residues. CDR1 and CDR2 (germline): MNHEY, SMNVEV (reference sequence). V was pared by 2 bases and J by 2 bases, with 6 bases between. CDR3 loop: CASSLLRQETQYF. In DNA, the CDR3 is TGTGCCAGCAGTTTACTACGGCAAGAGACCCAGTACTTC.

The chain links TRBV21-1 to TRBJ1-6; TRBD1 is taken as the D call from the table, unchecked against the DNA. TRBV21-1 is deemed a pseudogene. The CDR3 consists of 13 residues. The CDR3, as DNA: TGTGCCAGCACCAGGGGGATTAATTCACCCCTCCACTTT. Residues: CASTRGINSPLHF.

V usage is TRBV30 and J usage is TRBJ2-3; TRBD2 matches 12 bases. V dropped 0 bases and J dropped 0; count of bases not matched to a gene: 1. CDR1 is GTSNPN and CDR2 is SVGIG in the germline V gene (reference sequence). CDR3 length: 16 amino acids. The CDR3 loop is CAWSVTSGRSTDTQYF. As DNA, the CDR3 is TGTGCCTGGAGTGTAACTAGCGGGAGGAGCACAGATACGCAGTATTTT.

The V gene is TRBV2, the J gene TRBJ2-6; 9 nucleotides agree with TRBD1. Germline CDR1 and CDR2: SNHLY and FYNNEI. Trimming took 8 bases from V and 2 from J; bases not matched to a gene: 10. The CDR3 consists of 17 residues. The CDR3 sequence: CASWGTGRKAGANVLTF. The CDR3 DNA is TGTGCCAGCTGGGGGACAGGGCGGAAAGCTGGGGCCAACGTCCTGACTTTC. Using reference TRBV2 and TRBJ2-6 for the parts outside the CDR3, the full variable domain is EPEVTQTPSHQVTQMGQEVILRCVPISNHLYFYWYRQILGQKVEFLVSFYNNEISEKSEIFDDQFSVERPDGSNFTLKIRSTKLEDSAMYFCASWGTGRKAGANVLTFGAGSRLTVL.

The V gene is TRBV9, the J gene TRBJ1-6; unclear D gene. Germline-derived CDR1 and CDR2 are SGDLS and YYNGEE. Deletions cut 6 bases from V and 7 bases from J, with 14 bases between. The CDR3 loop spans 14 amino acids. DNA of the CDR3: TGTGCCAGCACCTCTGCCGGGAGGAATTCACCCCTCCACTTT. Translation gives CASTSAGRNSPLHF.

The gene calls are TRBV19 and TRBJ2-7, with a possible D match to TRBD1 (6 bases). CDR1 is LNHDA and CDR2 is SQIVND in the germline V gene (reference sequence). The V end lost 6 bases, the J end lost 1 base, and 7 bases lay between the germline ends. This CDR3 has 12 residues. The CDR3 protein is CASSDRSYEQYF. CDR3 in DNA: TGTGCCAGTAGCGACAGGTCCTACGAGCAGTACTTC.

The V and J genes are TRBV6-6 and TRBJ1-6, with 8 bases fitting TRBD1. Germline CDR1 and CDR2: MNHNY and SVGAGI (reference sequence). This CDR3 comprises 11 residues. V dropped 4 bases and J dropped 18; count of bases not matched to a gene: 5. CDR3 bases: TGTGCCAGCAGTTTCAGGGGGCAGGACCACTTT. Translated, it gives CASSFRGQDHF.